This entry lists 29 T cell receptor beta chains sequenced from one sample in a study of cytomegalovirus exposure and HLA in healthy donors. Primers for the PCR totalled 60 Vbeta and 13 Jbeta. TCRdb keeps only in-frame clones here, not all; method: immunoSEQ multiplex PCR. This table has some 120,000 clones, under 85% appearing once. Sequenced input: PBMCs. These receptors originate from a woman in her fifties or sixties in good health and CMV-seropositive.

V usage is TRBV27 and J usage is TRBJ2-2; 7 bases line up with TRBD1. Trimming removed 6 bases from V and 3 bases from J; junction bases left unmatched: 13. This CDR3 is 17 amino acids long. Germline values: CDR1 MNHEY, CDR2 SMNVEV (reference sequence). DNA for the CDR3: TGTGCCAGCAGCCATCAGACAAAACAGGGGTACACCGGGGAGCTGTTTTTT. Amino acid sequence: CASSHQTKQGYTGELFF.

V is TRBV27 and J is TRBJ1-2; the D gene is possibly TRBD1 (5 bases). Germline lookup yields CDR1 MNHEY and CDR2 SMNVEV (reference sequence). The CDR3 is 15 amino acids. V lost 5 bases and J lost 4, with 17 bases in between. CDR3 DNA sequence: TGTGCCAGCAGTGGGGGATGGACCGGGAGCTATGGCTACACCTTC. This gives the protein CASSGGWTGSYGYTF.

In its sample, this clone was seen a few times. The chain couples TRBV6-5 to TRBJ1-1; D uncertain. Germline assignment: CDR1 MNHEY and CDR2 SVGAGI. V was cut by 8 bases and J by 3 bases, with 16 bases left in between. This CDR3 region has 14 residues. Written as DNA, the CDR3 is TGTGCCAGCGGGATCGGATTCGGGGACACTGAAGCTTTCTTT. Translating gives CASGIGFGDTEAFF.

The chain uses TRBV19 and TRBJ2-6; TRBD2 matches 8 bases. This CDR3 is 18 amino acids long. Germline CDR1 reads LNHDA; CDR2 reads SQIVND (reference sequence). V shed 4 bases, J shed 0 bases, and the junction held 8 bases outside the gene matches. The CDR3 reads CASSSLGLAGSGANVLTF. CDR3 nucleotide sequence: TGTGCCAGTAGTAGTTTAGGCCTAGCGGGCTCTGGGGCCAACGTCCTGACTTTC.

The CDR3 DNA sequence: TGCAGCGTTGAAGCGGGGGGCACGAATGAGCAGTTCTTC. This sequence encodes CSVEAGGTNEQFF. The J gene is TRBJ2-1, the V gene TRBV29-1, with TRBD2 as a possible D gene (7 bases). With 1 base removed from V and 7 bases from J, the gap between germline ends came to 11 bases. The germline V gene encodes CDR1 SQVTM and CDR2 ANQGSEA. This CDR3 region has 13 residues.

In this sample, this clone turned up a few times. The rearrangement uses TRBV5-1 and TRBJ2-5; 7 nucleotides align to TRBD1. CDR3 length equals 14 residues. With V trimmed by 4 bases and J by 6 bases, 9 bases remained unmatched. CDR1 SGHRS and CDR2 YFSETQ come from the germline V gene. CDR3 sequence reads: CASSHTGAIKTQYF. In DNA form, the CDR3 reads TGCGCCAGCAGCCATACAGGGGCCATTAAGACCCAGTACTTC.

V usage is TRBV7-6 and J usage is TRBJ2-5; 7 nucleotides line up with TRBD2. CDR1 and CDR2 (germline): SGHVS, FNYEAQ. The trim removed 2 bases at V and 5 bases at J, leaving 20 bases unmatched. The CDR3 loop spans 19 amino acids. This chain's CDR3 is CASSLSGWGVSGVGETQYF. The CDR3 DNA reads TGTGCCAGCAGCTTATCGGGTTGGGGAGTAAGCGGGGTAGGCGAGACCCAGTACTTC.

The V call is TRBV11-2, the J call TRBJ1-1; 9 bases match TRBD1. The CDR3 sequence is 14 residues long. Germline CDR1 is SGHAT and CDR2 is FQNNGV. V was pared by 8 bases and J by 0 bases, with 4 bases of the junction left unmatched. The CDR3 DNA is TGTGCCAGCCAAGGACAGGGGATGAACACTGAAGCTTTCTTT. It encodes CASQGQGMNTEAFF.

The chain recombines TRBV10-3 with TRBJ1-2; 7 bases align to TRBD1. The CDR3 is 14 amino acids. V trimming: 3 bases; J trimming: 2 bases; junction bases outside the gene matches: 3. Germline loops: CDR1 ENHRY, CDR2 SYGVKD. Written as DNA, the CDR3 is TGTGCCATCAGTGATGACAGGGAGAACTATGGCTACACCTTC. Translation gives CAISDDRENYGYTF.

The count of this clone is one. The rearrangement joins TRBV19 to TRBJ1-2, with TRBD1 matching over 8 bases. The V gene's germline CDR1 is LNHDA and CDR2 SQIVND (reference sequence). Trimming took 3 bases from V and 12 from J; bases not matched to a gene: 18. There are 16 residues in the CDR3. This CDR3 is CASSISRGRTGFAHTF. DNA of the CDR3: TGTGCCAGTAGTATTAGCCGGGGCAGGACAGGGTTTGCTCACACCTTC.

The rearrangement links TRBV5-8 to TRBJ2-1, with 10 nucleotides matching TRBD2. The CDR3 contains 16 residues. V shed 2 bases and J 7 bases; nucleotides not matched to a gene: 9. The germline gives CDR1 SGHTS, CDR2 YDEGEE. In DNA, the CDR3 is TGTGCCAGCAGCTTCTCCCAGCGGGGGGGGCGAAATGAGCAGTTCTTC. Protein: CASSFSQRGGRNEQFF.

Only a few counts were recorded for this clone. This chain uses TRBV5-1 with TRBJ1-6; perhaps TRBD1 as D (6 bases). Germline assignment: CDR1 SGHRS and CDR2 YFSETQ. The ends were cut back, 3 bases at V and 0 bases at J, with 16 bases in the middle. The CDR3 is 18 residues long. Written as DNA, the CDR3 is TGCGCCAGCAGCTATGCCCCTCGGGGGGCCTCCTATAATTCACCCCTCCACTTT. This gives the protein CASSYAPRGASYNSPLHF.

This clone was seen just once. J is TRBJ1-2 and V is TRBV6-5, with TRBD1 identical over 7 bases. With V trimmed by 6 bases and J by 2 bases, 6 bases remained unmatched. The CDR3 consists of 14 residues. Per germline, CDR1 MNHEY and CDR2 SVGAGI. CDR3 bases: TGTGCCAGCAGCACTGACAGGGCCAACTATGGCTACACCTTC. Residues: CASSTDRANYGYTF.

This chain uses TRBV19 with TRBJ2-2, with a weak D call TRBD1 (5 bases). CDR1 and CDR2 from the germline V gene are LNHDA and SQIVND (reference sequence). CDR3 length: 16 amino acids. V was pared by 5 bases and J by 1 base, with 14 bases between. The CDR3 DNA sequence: TGTGCCAGTAGTTCCCGGACATCAAAGAACACCGGGGAGCTGTTTTTT. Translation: CASSSRTSKNTGELFF. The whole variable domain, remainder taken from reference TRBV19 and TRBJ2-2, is DGGITQSPKYLFRKEGQNVTLSCEQNLNHDAMYWYRQDPGQGLRLIYYSQIVNDFQKGDIAEGYSVSREKKESFPLTVTSAQKNPTAFYLCASSSRTSKNTGELFFGEGSRLTVL.

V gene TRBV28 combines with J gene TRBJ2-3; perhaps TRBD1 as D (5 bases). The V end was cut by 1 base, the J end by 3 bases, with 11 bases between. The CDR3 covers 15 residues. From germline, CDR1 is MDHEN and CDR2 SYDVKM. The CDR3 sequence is CASSLYLAGTDTQYF. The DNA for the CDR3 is TGTGCCAGCAGTTTATATTTGGCAGGGACAGATACGCAGTATTTT.

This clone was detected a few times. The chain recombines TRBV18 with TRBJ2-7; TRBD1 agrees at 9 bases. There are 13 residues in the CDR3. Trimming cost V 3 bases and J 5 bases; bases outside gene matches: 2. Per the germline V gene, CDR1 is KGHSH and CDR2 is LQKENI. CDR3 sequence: CASSPGQGNEQYF. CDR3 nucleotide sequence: TGTGCCAGCTCACCGGGACAGGGCAACGAGCAGTACTTC.

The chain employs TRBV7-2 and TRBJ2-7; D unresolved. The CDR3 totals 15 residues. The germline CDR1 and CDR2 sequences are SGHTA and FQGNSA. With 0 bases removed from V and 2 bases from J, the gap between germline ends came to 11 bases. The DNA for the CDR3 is TGTGCCAGCAGCTTAGCTCATAGGCAGGCCTACGAGCAGTACTTC. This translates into CASSLAHRQAYEQYF.

CDR3 in amino acids: CASSPGQGAMLTNEKLFF. As DNA, the CDR3 is TGTGCCAGTAGTCCGGGACAGGGGGCTATGTTAACTAATGAAAAACTGTTTTTT. The chain is built from TRBV19 and TRBJ1-4; TRBD1 aligns across 12 bases. J gave up 1 base and V 5 bases, and 8 bases lay outside the gene matches. CDR3 size: 18 residues. Germline V gene sequence: CDR1 LNHDA, CDR2 SQIVND (reference sequence).

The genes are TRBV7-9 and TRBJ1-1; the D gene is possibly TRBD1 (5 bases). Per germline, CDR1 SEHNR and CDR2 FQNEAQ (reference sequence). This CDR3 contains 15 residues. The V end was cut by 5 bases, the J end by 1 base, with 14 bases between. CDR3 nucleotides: TGTGCCAGCAGCCGCAGAGGAGGGGCGAACACTGAAGCTTTCTTT. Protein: CASSRRGGANTEAFF.

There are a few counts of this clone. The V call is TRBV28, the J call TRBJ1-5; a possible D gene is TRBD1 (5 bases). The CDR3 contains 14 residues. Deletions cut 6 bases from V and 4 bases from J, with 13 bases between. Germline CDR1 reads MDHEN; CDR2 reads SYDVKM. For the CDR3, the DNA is TGTGCCAGCAGCTACCTCGGGGGAAATCAGCCCCAGCATTTT. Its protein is CASSYLGGNQPQHF.

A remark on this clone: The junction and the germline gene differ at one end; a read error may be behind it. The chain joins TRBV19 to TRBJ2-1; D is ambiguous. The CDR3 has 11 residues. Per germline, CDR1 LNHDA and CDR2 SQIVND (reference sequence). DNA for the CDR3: TGTGCCAGTAGTACCAGTGGTTTGGCAGTCTTC. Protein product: CASSTSGLAVF.

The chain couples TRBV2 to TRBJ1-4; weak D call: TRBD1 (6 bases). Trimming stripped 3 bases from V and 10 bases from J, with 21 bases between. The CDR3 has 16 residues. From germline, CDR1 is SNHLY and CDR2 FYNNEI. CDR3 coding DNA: TGTGCCAGCAGTGATAATTTGCCAGGGGCTGGGGGAAAACTGTTTTTT. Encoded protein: CASSDNLPGAGGKLFF.

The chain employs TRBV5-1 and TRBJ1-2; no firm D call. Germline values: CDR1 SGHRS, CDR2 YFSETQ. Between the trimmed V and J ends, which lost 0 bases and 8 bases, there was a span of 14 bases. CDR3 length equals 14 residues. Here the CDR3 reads CASSLVLGHGGYTF. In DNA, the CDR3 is TGCGCCAGCAGCTTGGTGCTAGGTCATGGAGGCTACACCTTC.

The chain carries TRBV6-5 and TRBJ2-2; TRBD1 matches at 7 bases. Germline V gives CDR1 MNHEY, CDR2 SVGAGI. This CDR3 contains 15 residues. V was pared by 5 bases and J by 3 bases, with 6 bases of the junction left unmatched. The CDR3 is CASSNDRDHTGELFF. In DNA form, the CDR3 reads TGTGCCAGCAGTAACGACAGGGACCACACCGGGGAGCTGTTTTTT.

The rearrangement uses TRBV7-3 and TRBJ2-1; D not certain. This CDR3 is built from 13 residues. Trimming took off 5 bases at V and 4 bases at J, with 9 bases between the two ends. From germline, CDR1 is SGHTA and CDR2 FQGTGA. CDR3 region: CASSSLVYNEQFF. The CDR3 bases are TGTGCCAGCAGCAGCCTAGTTTACAATGAGCAGTTCTTC.

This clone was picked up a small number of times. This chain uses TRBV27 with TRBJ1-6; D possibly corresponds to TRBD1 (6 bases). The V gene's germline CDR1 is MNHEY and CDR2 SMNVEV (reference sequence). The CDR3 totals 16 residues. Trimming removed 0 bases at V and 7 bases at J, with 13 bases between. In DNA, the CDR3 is TGTGCCAGCAGTTTATCGGGGGGGGCAAGGAATTCACCCCTCCACTTT. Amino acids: CASSLSGGARNSPLHF.

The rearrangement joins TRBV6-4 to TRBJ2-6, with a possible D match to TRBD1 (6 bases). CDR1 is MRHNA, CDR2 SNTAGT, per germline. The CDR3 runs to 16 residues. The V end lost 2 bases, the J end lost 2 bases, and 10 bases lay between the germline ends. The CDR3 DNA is TGTGCCAGCAGTGACCGGTCAGGGGCTGGGGCCAACGTCCTGACTTTC. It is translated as CASSDRSGAGANVLTF.

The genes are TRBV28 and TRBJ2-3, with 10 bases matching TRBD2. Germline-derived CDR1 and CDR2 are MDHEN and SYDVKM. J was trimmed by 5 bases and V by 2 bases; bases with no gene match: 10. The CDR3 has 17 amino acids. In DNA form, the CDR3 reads TGTGCCAGCAGTTTAGCAGTGCTAGCGGGGGAAATAGATACGCAGTATTTT. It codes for CASSLAVLAGEIDTQYF.

The CDR3, as DNA: TGTGCCAGCAGTTCCCCAAGCGGGGGGGCCTATGAGCAGTTCTTC. It yields the protein CASSSPSGGAYEQFF. This chain links TRBV6-5 with TRBJ2-1; 10 nucleotides agree with TRBD2. V dropped 4 bases and J dropped 8; count of bases not matched to a gene: 8. The V gene's germline CDR1 is MNHEY and CDR2 SVGAGI. The CDR3 totals 15 residues.